This T cell receptor (beta chain) was profiled in a study of early T cells in non-severe SARS-CoV-2 infection. CDR1 is SGHTA, CDR2 FQGTGA, per germline. Unmatched junction bases numbered 3, after V lost 1 base and J lost 4 bases. This CDR3 is 14 amino acids long. TCRdb independently ran MiXCR on the 5' RACE reads; one entry per CDR3 protein. The data show about 70,000 distinct CDR3 sequences, around 12% seen once. This TCR was recovered from an adult who was a healthcare worker with PCR-confirmed SARS-CoV-2 infection or an uninfected control (not recorded which). The donor label of this sample is uncertain. The sample was whole blood, taken at baseline. The chain combines TRBV7-3 with TRBJ2-5; 7 bases align to TRBD2. CDR3: CASSLNPGGETQYF. The CDR3, as DNA: TGTGCCAGCAGCTTAAATCCGGGAGGAGAGACCCAGTACTTC. Drawing the rest from reference TRBV7-3 and TRBJ2-5, the complete variable domain is GAGVSQTPSNKVTEKGKYVELRCDPISGHTALYWYRQSLGQGPEFLIYFQGTGAADDSGLPNDRFFAVRPEGSVSTLKIQRTERGDSAVYLCASSLNPGGETQYFGPGTRLLVL.